The rows below give T cell receptor beta chains drawn from one sample of a study of T cell responses to AZD1222 COVID-19 vaccine. TCRdb keeps only in-frame clones here, not all; method: immunoSEQ multiplex PCR. The repertoire holds roughly 100,000 clones, approximately 92% seen once, with approximately 1.2% in the top ten. Sample: peripheral blood, taken on day 0 of AZD1222 vaccination. Receptors originate from an adult in good health. The CDR3 runs from the conserved cysteine through the conserved F or W. D genes are given only for firm matches. Rows give clone size only sometimes, using once, few, many, or a class for an expanded clone.

TRBJ1-2 | TRBV19 | - | - | CASSIGSSNYGYTF | TGTGCCAGTAGTATAGGCTCCTCCAACTATGGCTACACCTTC
TRBJ1-2 | TRBV9 | - | TRBD1 | CASSVGSGDRVDGYTF | TGTGCCAGCAGCGTAGGGTCTGGGGACAGGGTCGACGGCTACACCTTC
TRBJ2-1 | TRBV27 | - | - | CASRHFPAQGVIEQFF | TGTGCCAGCAGACACTTTCCGGCACAGGGCGTTATTGAGCAGTTCTTC
TRBJ2-6 | TRBV30 | - | - | CAWNSGANVLTF | TGTGCCTGGAACTCTGGGGCCAACGTCCTGACTTTC
TRBJ2-7 | TRBV9 | - | TRBD2 | CASSLAGGPYEQYF | TGTGCCAGCAGTTTAGCGGGGGGCCCCTACGAGCAGTACTTC
TRBJ2-7 | TRBV28 | - | - | CASSLQGWTYEQYF | TGTGCCAGCAGTTTGCAGGGTTGGACCTACGAGCAGTACTTC
TRBJ2-2 | TRBV27 | - | TRBD1 | CASSLRVLGTGGSRPNTGELFF | TGTGCCAGCAGTTTAAGAGTTTTGGGGACAGGGGGCTCCCGGCCGAACACCGGGGAGCTGTTTTTT
TRBJ1-1 | TRBV28 | - | TRBD1 | CASSSILGTGMNTEAFF | TGTGCCAGCAGCAGTATTCTCGGGACAGGTATGAACACTGAAGCTTTCTTT
TRBJ2-7 | TRBV4-3 | - | - | CASSQDLGVRRYEQYF | TGCGCCAGCAGCCAAGACCTGGGGGTCCGCCGCTACGAGCAGTACTTC
TRBJ2-2 | TRBV9 | - | TRBD2 | CASSGGGGGLASTYTGELFF | TGTGCCAGCAGCGGAGGGGGAGGGGGACTAGCGTCAACTTACACCGGGGAGCTGTTTTTT
TRBJ1-4 | TRBV6-2/TRBV6-3 | - | TRBD1 | CASSSTGGNEKLFF | TGTGCCAGCAGTTCGACAGGGGGAAATGAAAAACTGTTTTTT
TRBJ2-3 | TRBV7-2 | - | - | CASRPGGTGTDTQYF | TGTGCCAGCAGGCCGGGGGGGACAGGCACAGATACGCAGTATTTT
TRBJ2-2 | TRBV21-1 | once | - | CASSPWPGCGSNTGELFF | TGTGCCAGCAGCCCTTGGCCGGGGTGCGGATCGAACACCGGGGAGCTGTTTTTT
TRBJ2-5 | TRBV9 | - | TRBD1 | CASSLGTGVWETQYF | TGTGCCAGCAGCCTTGGGACAGGGGTATGGGAGACCCAGTACTTC
TRBJ1-2 | TRBV27 | - | - | CASKSRSNYGYTF | TGTGCCAGCAAGAGTAGGAGTAACTATGGCTACACCTTC
TRBJ2-2 | TRBV29-1 | once | - | CSVWESKSGTGELFF | TGCAGCGTTTGGGAGTCAAAAAGCGGGACCGGGGAGCTGTTTTTT
TRBJ1-2 | TRBV28 | - | - | CASTSRTPTGRGYGYTF | TGTGCCAGCACCTCTCGAACCCCCACAGGGCGCGGCTATGGCTACACCTTC
TRBJ1-1 | TRBV7-9 | - | - | CASSLVIGVTEAFF | TGTGCCAGCAGCTTAGTAATAGGAGTTACTGAAGCTTTCTTT
TRBJ1-5 | TRBV5-1 | - | - | CASREGTRNQPQHF | TGCGCCAGCAGAGAGGGGACGCGCAATCAGCCCCAGCATTTT
TRBJ1-2 | TRBV30 | - | - | CAWSRQSGGYTF | TGTGCCTGGAGTAGACAGTCTGGAGGCTACACCTTC
TRBJ2-7 | TRBV6-5 | - | TRBD2 | CASRPSGSLYEQYF | TGTGCCAGTCGGCCTAGCGGGAGTCTCTACGAGCAGTACTTC
TRBJ1-4 | TRBV4-3 | medium-sized | - | CASSPSIGAGNEKLFF | TGCGCCAGCAGCCCGTCCATCGGGGCGGGTAATGAAAAACTGTTTTTT
TRBJ1-5 | TRBV7-8 | - | TRBD1 | CASSLRDRVDQPQHF | TGTGCCAGCAGCCTCCGGGACAGGGTTGATCAGCCCCAGCATTTT
TRBJ2-7 | TRBV7-8 | - | - | CASSSLKRSKQYF | TGTGCCAGCAGCTCCTTAAAGCGGTCAAAGCAGTACTTC
TRBJ1-2 | TRBV19 | - | TRBD1 | CASRDPGQDAYGYTF | TGTGCCAGTAGGGATCCCGGACAGGACGCCTATGGCTACACCTTC
TRBJ1-5 | TRBV7-9 | - | - | CASSLQDNQPQHF | TGTGCCAGCAGCTTACAGGACAATCAGCCCCAGCATTTT
TRBJ2-2 | TRBV4-3 | - | - | CASSPNAPMTGELFF | TGCGCCAGCAGCCCAAACGCCCCAATGACCGGGGAGCTGTTTTTT
TRBJ1-4 | TRBV7-2 | - | - | CASSLAAAGGEKLFF | TGTGCCAGCAGCTTAGCGGCGGCAGGTGGGGAAAAACTGTTTTTT
TRBJ2-7 | TRBV7-6 | - | - | CASGSHYEQYF | TGTGCCAGTGGCTCCCACTACGAGCAGTACTTC
TRBJ2-5 | TRBV19 | - | TRBD2 | CASTPGLAGGVSETQYF | TGTGCCAGTACCCCAGGACTAGCGGGGGGGGTTTCGGAGACCCAGTACTTC
TRBJ2-7 | TRBV15 | - | TRBD2 | CATSRDPSGSGWSYEQYF | TGTGCCACCAGCAGAGATCCCAGCGGGAGCGGTTGGTCCTACGAGCAGTACTTC
TRBJ1-2 | TRBV24-1 | once | - | CATSRDRYGYTF | TGTGCCACCAGCCGGGACCGCTATGGCTACACCTTC
TRBJ2-5 | TRBV6-6 | few | TRBD2 | CASRPSGRDGETQYF | TGTGCCAGCAGACCTAGCGGGAGGGATGGGGAGACCCAGTACTTC
TRBJ1-1 | TRBV29-1 | - | - | CSVERNTEAFF | TGCAGCGTTGAACGGAACACTGAAGCTTTCTTT
TRBJ2-3 | TRBV7-2 | - | TRBD2 | CASSIDAGGSYTQYF | TGTGCCAGCAGCATCGACGCGGGGGGATCGTATACGCAGTATTTT
TRBJ2-2 | TRBV29-1 | - | - | CSVVYGEVNTGELFF | TGCAGCGTTGTGTACGGTGAGGTGAACACCGGGGAGCTGTTTTTT
TRBJ1-2 | TRBV29-1 | - | - | CSANTDNYGYTF | TGCAGCGCCAACACCGACAACTATGGCTACACCTTC
TRBJ2-1 | TRBV24-1 | - | - | CATSDLGGYSSYNEQFF | TGTGCCACCAGTGATTTAGGGGGTTACAGCTCCTACAATGAGCAGTTCTTC
TRBJ2-1 | TRBV7-3 | - | - | CASSLTGRKNEQFF | TGTGCCAGCAGCTTAACGGGCAGGAAAAATGAGCAGTTCTTC